This entry lists 23 T cell receptor beta chains sequenced from one sample in a study of blood T cells in healthy people across ages. It was with a sample-barcoded 5' primer and a J-beta primer mix that a second PCR of roughly 7 to 12 cycles was run. TCRdb processed the 5' RACE reads anew with MiXCR; each CDR3 protein has one entry. The sample has 1.5 million to 2 million distinct CDR3 sequences, about 39% seen once. The sample was blood. These receptors were taken from a human donor in good health.

This clonotype was counted only a few times. J is TRBJ2-7 and V is TRBV6-1; 7 positions match TRBD2. This CDR3 has 13 residues. Germline trimming cut 0 bases from V and 11 bases from J; bases unmatched to any gene: 7. The germline V gene encodes CDR1 MNHNS and CDR2 SASEGT. CDR3: CASSEAPTRGEYF. The CDR3, as DNA: TGTGCCAGCAGTGAAGCGCCTACACGGGGGGAGTACTTC.

This clonotype was detected a few times. The chain recombines TRBV27 with TRBJ2-1; TRBD1 aligns across 7 bases. Losses at the gene ends were 4 bases for V and 8 bases for J; bases not matched to a gene: 5. The CDR3 loop spans 13 amino acids. In germline, CDR1 is MNHEY, CDR2 SMNVEV (reference sequence). The CDR3 reads CASSSDRTDEQFF. The CDR3 DNA reads as TGTGCCAGCAGTTCGGACAGGACCGATGAGCAGTTCTTC.

This clonotype was detected a few times. The chain recombines TRBV20-1 with TRBJ1-5, with 9 bases fitting TRBD1. The V gene's germline CDR1 is DFQATT and CDR2 SNEGSKA (reference sequence). The CDR3 runs to 14 residues. Trimming cost V 4 bases and J 5 bases; bases outside gene matches: 6. CDR3 coding DNA: TGCAGTGCTACCCCGGGACAGGGCCATCAGCCCCAGCATTTT. It specifies CSATPGQGHQPQHF.

This clonotype was seen more than once but under ten times. This chain uses TRBV4-2 with TRBJ1-2; D may be TRBD1 (6 bases). Per the germline V gene, CDR1 is LGHNA and CDR2 is YNFKEQ. V shed 4 bases and J shed 0 bases, with 12 bases lying between them. This CDR3 contains 15 residues. CDR3 nucleotide sequence: TGTGCCAGCAGCCCCGGGGGGCAGTCTAACTATGGCTACACCTTC. Protein: CASSPGGQSNYGYTF.

CDR3 bases: TGCGCCAGCAGCCAAGCGGGCCGACTTAATGAAAAACTGTTTTTT. Translating it yields CASSQAGRLNEKLFF. The chain carries TRBV4-1 and TRBJ1-4; D unresolved. V was cut by 1 base and J by 4 bases, with 10 bases left in between. The V gene's germline CDR1 is MGHRA and CDR2 YSYEKL. The CDR3 extends over 15 amino acids.

This clonotype appeared a few times. V and J are TRBV20-1 and TRBJ2-5, with 7 bases identical to TRBD2. Germline V CDR1 and CDR2: DFQATT, SNEGSKA (reference sequence). V gave up 0 bases and J gave up 5 bases; unmatched junction bases: 9. CDR3 length: 15 amino acids. This chain's CDR3 is CSARDITGEGETQYF. The DNA for the CDR3 is TGCAGTGCTAGAGATATCACGGGGGAGGGGGAGACCCAGTACTTC.

The rearrangement uses TRBV7-9 and TRBJ2-5; 13 bases are a match to TRBD2. CDR1 is SEHNR and CDR2 is FQNEAQ in the germline V gene (reference sequence). V was clipped by 3 bases and J by 5 bases; unmatched bases: 3. The CDR3 totals 15 residues. CDR3 bases: TGTGCCAGCAGCTTTCGGACTAGCGGGGGTGAGACCCAGTACTTC. Its translation is CASSFRTSGGETQYF.

The chain couples TRBV27 to TRBJ2-1; the match to TRBD2 covers 7 bases. V shed 2 bases, J shed 13 bases, and the junction held 8 bases outside the gene matches. The CDR3 has 13 residues. CDR1 and CDR2 from the germline V gene are MNHEY and SMNVEV (reference sequence). The CDR3 DNA is TGTGCCAGCAGTTTAAACGAGGGACTATTACAGTTCTTC. Its protein is CASSLNEGLLQFF.

V usage is TRBV19 and J usage is TRBJ1-5; D remains ambiguous. Trimming left V 2 bases short and J 4 bases short, with 15 bases between. Germline CDR1 and CDR2: LNHDA and SQIVND (reference sequence). The CDR3 has 16 residues. CDR3 sequence (DNA): TGTGCCAGTAGTATAAATGGCGGGTCGTTGAATCAGCCCCAGCATTTT. Translation: CASSINGGSLNQPQHF.

The V gene is TRBV20-1, the J gene TRBJ2-3; maybe TRBD2 (5 bases). Trimming pared 6 bases from V and 1 base from J, leaving 11 bases between. CDR1 is DFQATT and CDR2 is SNEGSKA in the germline V gene (reference sequence). The CDR3 has 13 residues. CDR3 sequence: CSATKQGTDTQYF. CDR3 nucleotides: TGCAGTGCGACTAAGCAGGGCACAGATACGCAGTATTTT.

This clonotype came up a few times. The CDR3 bases are TGCAGCGTTGGAACTCAGGATGGCTACACCTTC. Its translation: CSVGTQDGYTF. The chain carries TRBV29-1 and TRBJ1-2; D is ambiguous. V lost 4 bases and J 6 bases, leaving 9 bases between the germline ends. The CDR3 totals 11 residues. Germline V gene sequence: CDR1 SQVTM, CDR2 ANQGSEA.

J is TRBJ1-5 and V is TRBV7-2, with no clear D. Trimming stripped 6 bases from V and 11 bases from J, with 17 bases between. The V gene's germline CDR1 is SGHTA and CDR2 FQGNSA. CDR3 length equals 13 residues. The CDR3 nucleotides are TGTGCCAGCAGATTGGACGGGCCAGGAACCCAGCATTTT. This encodes CASRLDGPGTQHF. The variable domain in full, with the rest retrieved from reference TRBV7-2 and TRBJ1-5, is GAGVSQSPSNKVTEKGKDVELRCDPISGHTALYWYRQSLGQGLEFLIYFQGNSAPDKSGLPSDRFSAERTGGSVSTLTIQRTQQEDSAVYLCASRLDGPGTQHFGDGTRLSIL.

The chain employs TRBV7-2 and TRBJ2-7, with TRBD1 matching over 7 bases. The V and J ends lost 0 bases and 4 bases, in that order; junction bases with no gene match: 6. The CDR3 runs 15 residues. Germline V gene lookup returns CDR1 SGHTA and CDR2 FQGNSA. The CDR3 region has the DNA TGTGCCAGCAGCTTAGCGACGGGGACAGAATACGAGCAGTACTTC. It translates to CASSLATGTEYEQYF.

The gene calls are TRBV20-1 and TRBJ1-2; D not certain. V dropped 2 bases and J dropped 3 bases, with 10 bases sitting between them. Per germline, CDR1 DFQATT and CDR2 SNEGSKA (reference sequence). The CDR3 runs to 13 residues. CDR3 DNA sequence: TGCAGTGCTAGACGGGAGGGTGACTATGGCTACACCTTC. The encoded protein is CSARREGDYGYTF.

This sequence joins TRBV30 and TRBJ1-2, with 9 bases lining up with TRBD1. The CDR3 is made up of 14 amino acids. Germline V gene lookup returns CDR1 GTSNPN and CDR2 SVGIG (reference sequence). Unmatched junction bases numbered 8, after V lost 1 base and J lost 8 bases. The CDR3 protein is CAWSAEMGTGGYTF. The DNA of the CDR3 is TGTGCCTGGAGTGCTGAGATGGGGACAGGGGGCTACACCTTC.

This clonotype appeared a few times. The chain is built from TRBV9 and TRBJ2-7; D not resolved. The V gene's germline CDR1 is SGDLS and CDR2 YYNGEE. The CDR3 spans 12 residues. Trimming shortened V by 7 bases and J by 10 bases, and 18 bases separated the two germline ends. The CDR3 here is CASGPPYEAQYF. CDR3 bases: TGTGCCAGCGGACCTCCCTATGAGGCCCAGTACTTC.

This clonotype has just a few counts. This chain uses TRBV29-1 with TRBJ2-3; D may match TRBD1 or TRBD2 (5 bases each). This CDR3 region has 13 residues. V was cut by 5 bases and J by 8 bases, with 17 bases left in between. Germline V gives CDR1 SQVTM, CDR2 ANQGSEA. CDR3 in DNA: TGCAGCGTTCAGACAAACAGTGGGACTACGCAGTATTTT. Its translation is CSVQTNSGTTQYF.

V gene TRBV6-5 combines with J gene TRBJ2-2; either TRBD1 or TRBD2 may fit D (5 bases each). The germline V gene has CDR1 MNHEY and CDR2 SVGAGI. The CDR3 sequence is 14 residues long. Trimming took off 1 base at V and 7 bases at J, with 10 bases between the two ends. The DNA of the CDR3 is TGTGCCAGCAGTTACTATCAGGGACGCGGGGAGCTGTTTTTT. Its protein is CASSYYQGRGELFF.

The gene calls are TRBV6-1 and TRBJ1-5; a possible D gene is TRBD1 (5 bases). Trimming took 7 bases from V and 1 from J, leaving 17 bases between them. Germline V gene sequence: CDR1 MNHNS, CDR2 SASEGT. This CDR3 comprises 16 residues. The CDR3 nucleotides are TGTGCCAGCACAACATGGGGGGGAGGGAGCAATCAGCCCCAGCATTTT. It codes for CASTTWGGGSNQPQHF.

The rearrangement joins TRBV11-2 to TRBJ2-3; D may match TRBD1 or TRBD2 (5 bases each). CDR3 length: 16 amino acids. Per germline, CDR1 SGHAT and CDR2 FQNNGV. V was shortened by 6 bases and J by 0 bases, with 16 bases between the two germline ends. The CDR3 is CASRIARRDSTDTQYF. Here the CDR3 DNA reads TGTGCCAGCAGAATTGCACGCCGGGACAGCACAGATACGCAGTATTTT.

This clonotype was seen a few times. V and J are TRBV3-1 and TRBJ2-5; 8 bases are a match to TRBD1. The CDR3 loop spans 15 amino acids. Germline trimming cut 4 bases from V and 4 bases from J; bases unmatched to any gene: 8. CDR1 is LGHDT and CDR2 is YNNKEL in the germline V gene (reference sequence). CDR3 sequence: CASSLDRGSRETQYF. As DNA, the CDR3 is TGTGCCAGCAGCCTAGACAGGGGATCCCGAGAGACCCAGTACTTC.

The gene calls are TRBV20-1 and TRBJ2-7, with D perhaps matching TRBD1 or TRBD2 (6 bases each). The V and J ends lost 7 bases and 7 bases respectively, with 20 bases between them. CDR1 and CDR2 (germline): DFQATT, SNEGSKA (reference sequence). The CDR3 length is 13 residues. The CDR3 region has the DNA TGCAGTGTTCCCGGGGGCACTTCAGTAGAGCAGTACTTC. It codes for CSVPGGTSVEQYF.

This clonotype occurred a few times. The V call is TRBV4-2, the J call TRBJ1-1; D gene unclear. CDR1 and CDR2 from the germline V gene are LGHNA and YNFKEQ. Trimming removed 4 bases from V and 4 bases from J, with 16 bases in between. CDR3 length equals 15 residues. The CDR3 reads CASSLQDPRGTEAFF. The CDR3 nucleotides read TGTGCCAGCAGCCTCCAGGATCCCCGAGGCACTGAAGCTTTCTTT.